This T cell receptor beta chain was sequenced during a study of shared clonotypes between healthy human individuals. Comment on this clone: What it binds is not known.

Notes on the study in general: Some clonotypes were shared by all four sorted-subset donors, while others were not shared. The non-shared ones had lower generation probabilities than the shared ones. Owing to a small donor count, the genetic and exposure-history diversity represented was limited. Naive subsets, compared against memory subsets, generally had larger estimated richness values.

The CDR3 is 14 amino acids. Trimming took off 6 bases at V and 4 bases at J, with 13 bases between the two ends. Per the germline V gene, CDR1 is ENHRY and CDR2 is SYGVKD. The deep-level immunoSEQ assay was used. Produced via immunoSEQ multiplex PCR; TCRdb's table is partial and in-frame only. The sample has around 750,000 clones; roughly 70% are singletons. Sequencing used memory CD4+ T cells sorted from blood. Indicated subset: CD45RA-negative fraction. The V call is TRBV10-3, the J call TRBJ1-5; D not resolved. This TCR came from a young woman in good health. CDR3: CAIRDQTGNQPQHF. CDR3 coding DNA: TGTGCCATCAGAGATCAGACCGGGAATCAGCCCCAGCATTTT.